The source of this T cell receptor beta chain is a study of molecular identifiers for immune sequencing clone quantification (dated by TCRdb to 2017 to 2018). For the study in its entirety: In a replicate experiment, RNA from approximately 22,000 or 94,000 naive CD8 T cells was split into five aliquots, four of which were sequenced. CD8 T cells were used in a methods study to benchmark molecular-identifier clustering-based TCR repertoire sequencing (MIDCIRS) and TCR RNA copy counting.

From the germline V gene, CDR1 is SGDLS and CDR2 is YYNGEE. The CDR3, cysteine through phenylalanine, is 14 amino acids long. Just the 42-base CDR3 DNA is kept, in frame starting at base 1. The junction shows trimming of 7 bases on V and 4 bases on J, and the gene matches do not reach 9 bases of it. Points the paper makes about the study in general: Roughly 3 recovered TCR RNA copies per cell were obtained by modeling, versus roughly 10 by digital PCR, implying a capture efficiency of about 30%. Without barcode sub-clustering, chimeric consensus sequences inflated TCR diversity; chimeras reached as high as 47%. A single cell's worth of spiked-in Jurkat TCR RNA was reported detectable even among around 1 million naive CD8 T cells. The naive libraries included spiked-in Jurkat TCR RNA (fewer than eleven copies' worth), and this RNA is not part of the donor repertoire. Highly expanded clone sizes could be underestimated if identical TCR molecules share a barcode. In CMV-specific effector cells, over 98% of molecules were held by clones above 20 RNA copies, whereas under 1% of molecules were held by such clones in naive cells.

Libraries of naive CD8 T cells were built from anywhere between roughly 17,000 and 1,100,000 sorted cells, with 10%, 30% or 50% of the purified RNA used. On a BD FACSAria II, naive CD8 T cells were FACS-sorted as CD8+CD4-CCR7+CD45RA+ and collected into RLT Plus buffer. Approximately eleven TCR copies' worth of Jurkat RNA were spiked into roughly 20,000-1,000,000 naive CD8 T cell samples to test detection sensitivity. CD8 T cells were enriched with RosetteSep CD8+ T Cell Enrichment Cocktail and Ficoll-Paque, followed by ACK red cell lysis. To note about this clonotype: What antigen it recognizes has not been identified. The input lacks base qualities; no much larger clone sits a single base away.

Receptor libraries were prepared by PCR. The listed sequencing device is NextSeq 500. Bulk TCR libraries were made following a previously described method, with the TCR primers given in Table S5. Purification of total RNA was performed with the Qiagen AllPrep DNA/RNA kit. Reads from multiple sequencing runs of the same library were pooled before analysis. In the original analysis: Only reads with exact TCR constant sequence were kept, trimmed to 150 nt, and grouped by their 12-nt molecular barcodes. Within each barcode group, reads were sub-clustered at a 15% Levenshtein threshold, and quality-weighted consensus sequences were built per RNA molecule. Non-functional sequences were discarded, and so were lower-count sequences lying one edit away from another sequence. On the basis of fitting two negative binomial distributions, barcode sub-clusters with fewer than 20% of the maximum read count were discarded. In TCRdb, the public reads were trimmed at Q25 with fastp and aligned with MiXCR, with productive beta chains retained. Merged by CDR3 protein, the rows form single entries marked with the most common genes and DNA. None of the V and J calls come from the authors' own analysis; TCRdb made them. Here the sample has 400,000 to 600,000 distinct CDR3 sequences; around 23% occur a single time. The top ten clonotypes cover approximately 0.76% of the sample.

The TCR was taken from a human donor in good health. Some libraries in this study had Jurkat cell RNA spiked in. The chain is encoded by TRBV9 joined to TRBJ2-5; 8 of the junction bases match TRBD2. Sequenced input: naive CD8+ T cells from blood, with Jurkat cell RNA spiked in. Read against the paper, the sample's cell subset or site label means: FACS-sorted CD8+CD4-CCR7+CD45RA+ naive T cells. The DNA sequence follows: TGTGCCAGCCGCCGATATGGACTAGCAGAGACCCAGTACTTC. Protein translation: CASRRYGLAETQYF.